This entry lists 20 T cell receptor beta chains sequenced from one sample in a study of cytomegalovirus exposure and HLA in healthy donors. The primer mix had 60 Vbeta and 13 Jbeta primers. Sequenced by immunoSEQ multiplex PCR; TCRdb stores in-frame clones only, minus some. The sample holds 140,000 or so clones, around four fifths seen once. Source material: PBMCs. These receptors originate from a male donor in good health and CMV-seronegative.

This chain links TRBV7-9 with TRBJ1-2, with TRBD1 matching 7 bases. V lost 5 bases to trimming and J lost 5 bases; unmatched junction nucleotides: 8. In germline, CDR1 is SEHNR, CDR2 FQNEAQ (reference sequence). The CDR3 is 14 amino acids. The CDR3 nucleotides are TGTGCCAGCAGCCCAGGGGGGCGCGATTATGGCTACACCTTC. Protein sequence: CASSPGGRDYGYTF.

The chain is built from TRBV7-6 and TRBJ2-1, with TRBD2 matching over 7 bases. Trimming removed 1 base from V and 5 bases from J; junction bases left unmatched: 5. Germline-derived CDR1 and CDR2 are SGHVS and FNYEAQ. The CDR3 covers 15 residues. CDR3 protein: CASSLGGGSNNEQFF. The CDR3 DNA reads TGTGCCAGCAGCTTAGGCGGGGGATCAAACAATGAGCAGTTCTTC. The complete variable domain, with remaining parts taken from reference TRBV7-6 and TRBJ2-1, reads GAGVSQSPRYKVTKRGQDVALRCDPISGHVSLYWYRQALGQGPEFLTYFNYEAQQDKSGLPNDRFSAERPEGSISTLTIQRTEQRDSAMYRCASSLGGGSNNEQFFGPGTRLTVL.

The rearrangement uses TRBV9 and TRBJ2-3; a possible D gene is TRBD2 (7 bases). Deletions cut 0 bases from V and 0 bases from J, with 11 bases between. Germline CDR1 reads SGDLS; CDR2 reads YYNGEE. This CDR3 has 16 residues. DNA for the CDR3: TGTGCCAGCAGCGTAGACGGGGGGCCTAGCACAGATACGCAGTATTTT. Residues: CASSVDGGPSTDTQYF.

The chain links TRBV4-2 to TRBJ1-2; D gene uncertain. The CDR3 sequence is 17 residues long. CDR1 and CDR2 (germline): LGHNA, YNFKEQ. V gave up 0 bases and J gave up 4 bases, with 18 bases separating them. CDR3 nucleotides: TGTGCCAGCAGCCAAGATCCTAACCGAAACCCCCCCTATGGCTACACCTTC. Translating it yields CASSQDPNRNPPYGYTF.

Turning to this clone: The junction departs from germline at one end; a sequencing error may be responsible. The chain is built from TRBV7-9 and TRBJ1-5; D might be TRBD1 (5 bases). The CDR3 spans 16 residues. Germline-derived CDR1 and CDR2 are SEHNR and FQNEAQ (reference sequence). The CDR3 protein is CSSSFAGIYSNQPQHF. CDR3 coding DNA: TGTTCCAGCAGCTTTGCAGGGATATATAGCAATCAGCCCCAGCATTTT. Filled out from reference TRBV7-9 and TRBJ1-5, the complete variable domain reads DTGVSQNPRHKITKRGQNVTFRCDPISEHNRLYWYRQTLGQGPEFLTYFQNEAQLEKSRLLSDRFSAERPKGSFSTLEIQRTEQGDSAMYLCSSSFAGIYSNQPQHFGDGTRLSIL.

This rearrangement joins TRBV6-5 to TRBJ2-3, with D possibly TRBD2 on 6 matching bases. Between the trimmed V and J ends, which lost 5 bases and 6 bases, there was a span of 18 bases. The germline V gene has CDR1 MNHEY and CDR2 SVGAGI. The CDR3 spans 15 residues. The CDR3 sequence is CASSDLRGIKDTQYF. The DNA of the CDR3 is TGTGCCAGCAGTGACTTACGGGGGATCAAGGATACGCAGTATTTT.

The genes are TRBV5-4 and TRBJ2-4; 9 bases are a match to TRBD2. In germline, CDR1 is SGHNT, CDR2 YYREEE (reference sequence). The CDR3 contains 14 residues. Losses at the gene ends were 10 bases for V and 2 bases for J; bases not matched to a gene: 7. The CDR3 here is CAGGLAGSKNIQYF. For the CDR3, the DNA is TGTGCCGGGGGACTAGCAGGGTCCAAAAACATTCAGTACTTC.

This chain uses TRBV4-2 with TRBJ2-2; TRBD1 matches at 7 bases. J gave up 5 bases and V 3 bases, and 3 bases lay outside the gene matches. CDR3 length: 14 amino acids. Germline CDR1 and CDR2: LGHNA and YNFKEQ. The CDR3 loop is CASSHRQGTGELFF. The CDR3 DNA reads as TGTGCCAGCAGCCATCGACAGGGTACCGGGGAGCTGTTTTTT.

The chain employs TRBV5-4 and TRBJ1-1; D remains ambiguous. The germline V gene encodes CDR1 SGHNT and CDR2 YYREEE (reference sequence). V was pared by 2 bases and J by 3 bases, with 5 bases between. There are 12 residues in the CDR3. As DNA, the CDR3 is TGTGCCAGCAGCTTCCGGGACACTGAAGCTTTCTTT. Translated: CASSFRDTEAFF.

This chain links TRBV7-9 with TRBJ1-1, with D possibly TRBD1 on 5 matching bases. From germline, CDR1 is SEHNR and CDR2 FQNEAQ (reference sequence). V was trimmed by 0 bases and J by 8 bases, leaving 7 bases between them. CDR3 length: 12 amino acids. In DNA form, the CDR3 reads TGTGCCAGCAGCTTAGCCGACAGAGAAGCTTTCTTT. Translating it yields CASSLADREAFF.

CDR3 region: CASSYGRDRNEQFF. In DNA form, the CDR3 reads TGCGCCAGCAGCTACGGCCGGGACAGAAATGAGCAGTTCTTC. The chain is built from TRBV5-1 and TRBJ2-1; TRBD1 matches 7 bases. V lost 3 bases, J lost 7 bases, and 7 bases stayed unmatched. CDR1 and CDR2 from the germline V gene are SGHRS and YFSETQ. The CDR3 totals 14 residues. The complete variable domain, with remaining parts taken from reference TRBV5-1 and TRBJ2-1, reads KAGVTQTPRYLIKTRGQQVTLSCSPISGHRSVSWYQQTPGQGLQFLFEYFSETQRNKGNFPGRFSGRQFSNSRSEMNVSTLELGDSALYLCASSYGRDRNEQFFGPGTRLTVL.

The gene calls are TRBV4-1 and TRBJ2-7, with 9 bases lining up with TRBD2. Germline CDR1 MGHRA, CDR2 YSYEKL. This CDR3 has 15 residues. V shed 1 base, J shed 4 bases, and the junction held 5 bases outside the gene matches. In DNA, the CDR3 is TGCGCCAGCAGCCAAGCACGCGGGGGGGAGTACGAGCAGTACTTC. This translates into CASSQARGGEYEQYF.

The rearrangement uses TRBV9 and TRBJ1-2; 9 nucleotides line up with TRBD1. Germline CDR1 is SGDLS and CDR2 is YYNGEE. This CDR3 region has 16 residues. The J segment lost 4 bases and the V segment lost 3 bases, leaving 10 bases of the junction unmatched. CDR3 protein: CASSGTGTGSLYGYTF. CDR3 bases: TGTGCCAGCAGCGGGACCGGGACAGGGAGTCTCTATGGCTACACCTTC.

The chain recombines TRBV5-1 with TRBJ2-3, with 10 bases identical to TRBD2. This CDR3 contains 14 residues. The germline CDR1 and CDR2 sequences are SGHRS and YFSETQ. V shed 4 bases and J 5 bases; nucleotides not matched to a gene: 4. The CDR3 coding sequence is TGCGCCAGCAGCAGCGGGGGGGCGGAAGATACGCAGTATTTT. It codes for CASSSGGAEDTQYF.

The CDR3 spells CASRDCRGDLYEQYF. The CDR3 DNA sequence: TGTGCCAGCAGAGACTGCAGGGGAGACTTATACGAGCAGTACTTC. This sequence joins TRBV6-5 and TRBJ2-7, with D possibly matching TRBD1 (6 bases). Trimming removed 6 bases at V and 4 bases at J, with 19 bases between. This CDR3 region has 15 residues. Germline V CDR1 and CDR2: MNHEY, SVGAGI.

This clone was recorded only once. The rearrangement uses TRBV18 and TRBJ1-2; no clear D. Germline V gene sequence: CDR1 KGHSH, CDR2 LQKENI. Trimming left V 4 bases short and J 6 bases short, with 18 bases between. This CDR3 is 15 amino acids long. Here the CDR3 DNA reads TGTGCCAGCTCACGTAAAGATTACAGTAAAGATGGCTACACCTTC. Its translation: CASSRKDYSKDGYTF. Looking up the rest from reference TRBV18 and TRBJ1-2 gives the full variable domain: NAGVMQNPRHLVRRRGQEARLRCSPMKGHSHVYWYRQLPEEGLKFMVYLQKENIIDESGMPKERFSAEFPKEGPSILRIQQVVRGDSAAYFCASSRKDYSKDGYTFGSGTRLTVV.

This clone has just a few counts. J is TRBJ1-5 and V is TRBV27; 10 bases agree with TRBD1. The CDR3 is made up of 14 amino acids. J lost 5 bases, V lost 8 bases, and 6 bases had no gene match. Germline CDR1 reads MNHEY; CDR2 reads SMNVEV (reference sequence). DNA of the CDR3: TGTGCCAGCCGACAGGGGGCGAGGGATCAGCCCCAGCATTTT. It specifies CASRQGARDQPQHF.

The chain is built from TRBV7-9 and TRBJ1-5; D gene uncertain. Germline V lookup: CDR1 SEHNR, CDR2 FQNEAQ (reference sequence). This CDR3 region has 17 residues. V was trimmed by 1 base and J by 0 bases, leaving 13 bases between them. Here the CDR3 DNA reads TGTGCCAGCAGCTTAGATTTAACGGCAGGTAGCAATCAGCCCCAGCATTTT. Protein: CASSLDLTAGSNQPQHF.

The rearrangement uses TRBV9 and TRBJ2-3; D is undetermined. V was trimmed by 0 bases and J by 2 bases, leaving 19 bases between them. This CDR3 has 18 amino acids. Germline V gene sequence: CDR1 SGDLS, CDR2 YYNGEE. The CDR3 nucleotides read TGTGCCAGCAGCGTAGCACCCCTCCGCGGAGCCGTCACAGATACGCAGTATTTT. Translation gives CASSVAPLRGAVTDTQYF.

The chain uses TRBV6-5 and TRBJ1-1; maybe TRBD1 (5 bases). Looked up from germline, CDR1 is MNHEY and CDR2 is SVGAGI. The CDR3 has 16 residues. The V gene lost 2 bases and the J gene lost 1 base, with 14 bases spanning the gap. CDR3: CASSYSETGGNTEAFF. DNA for the CDR3: TGTGCCAGCAGTTACAGTGAAACAGGCGGGAACACTGAAGCTTTCTTT.